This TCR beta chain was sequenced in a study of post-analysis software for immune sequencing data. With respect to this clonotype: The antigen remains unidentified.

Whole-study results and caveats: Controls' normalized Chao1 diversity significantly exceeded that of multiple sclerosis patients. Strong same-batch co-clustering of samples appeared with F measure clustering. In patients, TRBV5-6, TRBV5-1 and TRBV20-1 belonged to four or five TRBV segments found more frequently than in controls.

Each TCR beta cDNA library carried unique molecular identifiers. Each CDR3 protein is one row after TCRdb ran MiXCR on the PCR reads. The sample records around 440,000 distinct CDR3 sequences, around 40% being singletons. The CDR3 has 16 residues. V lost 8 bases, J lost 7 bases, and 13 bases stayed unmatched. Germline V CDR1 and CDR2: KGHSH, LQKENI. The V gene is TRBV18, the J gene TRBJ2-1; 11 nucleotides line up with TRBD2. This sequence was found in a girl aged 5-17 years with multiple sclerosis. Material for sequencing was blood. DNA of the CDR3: TGTGCCAGCCTTACCGATGCCCGGACTAGCGGGAATGAGCAGTTCTTC. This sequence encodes CASLTDARTSGNEQFF.